One sample yielded the 25 T cell receptor beta chains listed below, sequenced in a study of spatial heterogeneity in lung cancer. Each CDR3 protein gets one entry after TCRdb re-called the 5' RACE reads with MiXCR. The sample has about 70,000 distinct CDR3 sequences; about 8.2% are singletons. Sample time point: blood at routine non-recurrence follow-up after resection. The specimen was PBMCs, collected at follow-up. These receptors all stem from a female donor with early-stage non-small cell lung cancer.

This chain uses TRBV29-1 with TRBJ1-2; D gene ambiguous. The CDR3 sequence is 12 residues long. Germline V gene lookup returns CDR1 SQVTM and CDR2 ANQGSEA. V lost 0 bases to trimming and J lost 5 bases, with 7 bases between them. CDR3 in amino acids: CSVEDQIYGYTF. In DNA form, the CDR3 reads TGCAGCGTTGAAGATCAGATATATGGCTACACCTTC.

At least ten counts were recorded for this clonotype. The rearrangement joins TRBV7-2 to TRBJ2-5, with 7 bases aligning to TRBD1. V was pared by 4 bases and J by 9 bases, with 5 bases of the junction left unmatched. This CDR3 comprises 12 residues. In germline, CDR1 is SGHTA, CDR2 FQGNSA. As DNA, the CDR3 is TGTGCCAGCAGCTCAGGGGGTGGGGCCCAGTACTTC. This translates into CASSSGGGAQYF.

The rearrangement joins TRBV28 to TRBJ2-3; D is ambiguous. V was trimmed by 5 bases and J by 2 bases, leaving 11 bases between them. Germline V CDR1 and CDR2: MDHEN, SYDVKM. The CDR3 is made up of 14 amino acids. The CDR3 region is CASSQPYSTDTQYF. The CDR3 bases are TGTGCCAGCAGTCAACCGTACTCCACAGATACGCAGTATTTT.

This clonotype was seen a single time. A much larger clone lies one base from this, so it may be a read error. The gene calls are TRBV11-2 and TRBJ1-2; tentative D call: TRBD1 (5 bases). CDR3 length: 17 amino acids. In germline, CDR1 is SGHAT, CDR2 FQNNGV. Here the CDR3 DNA reads TGTGCCAGCAGCGTCCTCCGGCGGGGGAGGGACGCCTATGGCCACACCTTC. This sequence encodes CASSVLRRGRDAYGHTF.

This clonotype was detected many times. This rearrangement joins TRBV19 to TRBJ2-2; no clear D gene. CDR1 LNHDA and CDR2 SQIVND come from the germline V gene (reference sequence). The CDR3 has 13 residues. Trimming took 7 bases from V and 6 from J, leaving 12 bases between them. CDR3 protein: CASTGRMSGELFF. The CDR3 coding sequence is TGTGCCAGTACAGGAAGAATGTCCGGGGAGCTGTTTTTT.

This clonotype was detected only a few times. CDR3 sequence (DNA): TGTGCCAGTCGGAGGACAGGGGTAGACTATGGCTACACCTTC. As protein: CASRRTGVDYGYTF. The chain has TRBV19 and TRBJ1-2; 9 bases match TRBD1. The germline V gene has CDR1 LNHDA and CDR2 SQIVND (reference sequence). After removal of 8 bases from V and 3 bases from J, the junction contained 7 bases not matched to a gene. The CDR3 is 14 amino acids.

This clonotype has ten or more counts. The genes are TRBV20-1 and TRBJ2-1, with D tentatively TRBD2 (5 bases). Germline V lookup: CDR1 DFQATT, CDR2 SNEGSKA (reference sequence). This CDR3 has 14 residues. V lost 8 bases to trimming and J lost 1 base, with 15 bases between them. This CDR3 is CSSLFRRSYNEQFF. DNA of the CDR3: TGCAGTTCCCTTTTCCGGAGGTCCTACAATGAGCAGTTCTTC.

This clonotype was seen many times. The V call is TRBV19, the J call TRBJ1-1, with D uncertain. V lost 5 bases and J 5 bases, leaving 12 bases between the germline ends. The CDR3 spans 13 residues. The V gene's germline CDR1 is LNHDA and CDR2 SQIVND (reference sequence). The CDR3 nucleotides are TGTGCCAGTAGTTCCCGGATCAGGACTGAAGCTTTCTTT. It codes for CASSSRIRTEAFF. Together with reference TRBV19 and TRBJ1-1, the CDR3 gives the full variable domain: DGGITQSPKYLFRKEGQNVTLSCEQNLNHDAMYWYRQDPGQGLRLIYYSQIVNDFQKGDIAEGYSVSREKKESFPLTVTSAQKNPTAFYLCASSSRIRTEAFFGQGTRLTVV.

The rearrangement links TRBV10-3 to TRBJ1-1; D gene uncertain. V gave up 2 bases and J gave up 1 base, with 2 bases separating them. Per germline, CDR1 ENHRY and CDR2 SYGVKD. This CDR3 comprises 12 residues. Written as DNA, the CDR3 is TGTGCCATCAGTGAGGGGAACACTGAAGCTTTCTTT. Amino acid sequence: CAISEGNTEAFF.

This clonotype showed up just a few times. This chain joins TRBV9 and TRBJ2-7; TRBD2 is a possible D gene (6 bases). The CDR3 runs 16 residues. Per germline, CDR1 SGDLS and CDR2 YYNGEE. Trimming shortened V by 2 bases and J by 0 bases, and 15 bases separated the two germline ends. Here the CDR3 reads CASSVTGTQLSYEQYF. As DNA, the CDR3 is TGTGCCAGCAGCGTTACCGGGACTCAACTCTCCTACGAGCAGTACTTC. The full variable domain, rest sourced from reference TRBV9 and TRBJ2-7, is DSGVTQTPKHLITATGQRVTLRCSPRSGDLSVYWYQQSLDQGLQFLIQYYNGEERAKGNILERFSAQQFPDLHSELNLSSLELGDSALYFCASSVTGTQLSYEQYFGPGTRLTVT.

At least ten counts were recorded for this clonotype. The chain links TRBV5-4 to TRBJ2-3, with a possible D match to TRBD2 (5 bases). CDR3 size: 15 residues. Trimming stripped 0 bases from V and 4 bases from J, with 12 bases between. Germline assignment: CDR1 SGHNT and CDR2 YYREEE (reference sequence). This CDR3 reads CASSLVASRSDTQYF. CDR3 sequence (DNA): TGTGCCAGCAGCTTGGTAGCGTCCCGCTCAGATACGCAGTATTTT.

This clonotype was detected ten times or more. The chain is built from TRBV2 and TRBJ2-7; 7 nucleotides agree with TRBD2. The CDR3 is made up of 14 amino acids. Per the germline V gene, CDR1 is SNHLY and CDR2 is FYNNEI. J lost 2 bases, V lost 4 bases, and 5 bases had no gene match. The CDR3 region is CASSGGAGTYEQYF. CDR3 sequence (DNA): TGTGCCAGCAGTGGGGGAGCGGGAACCTACGAGCAGTACTTC. The entire variable domain, with the rest obtained from reference TRBV2 and TRBJ2-7, is as follows: EPEVTQTPSHQVTQMGQEVILRCVPISNHLYFYWYRQILGQKVEFLVSFYNNEISEKSEIFDDQFSVERPDGSNFTLKIRSTKLEDSAMYFCASSGGAGTYEQYFGPGTRLTVT.

This clonotype was found many times. The chain uses TRBV2 and TRBJ2-7; no firm D call. The CDR3 has 11 residues. V was cut by 6 bases and J by 7 bases, with 10 bases left in between. CDR1 is SNHLY and CDR2 is FYNNEI in the germline V gene. CDR3 nucleotide sequence: TGTGCCAGCAGCCAGCGTAGGGAGCAGTACTTC. This codes for CASSQRREQYF.

In this sample, this clonotype turned up a few times. The V gene is TRBV7-9, the J gene TRBJ2-3; TRBD2 agrees at 13 bases. From germline, CDR1 is SEHNR and CDR2 FQNEAQ (reference sequence). The V gene end was trimmed by 3 bases and the J gene end by 1 base; junction bases not matched to a gene: 13. This CDR3 spans 20 amino acids. DNA for the CDR3: TGTGCCAGCAGCTTTGCCGGACTAGCGGGAGCCCTCGGGGGCACAGATACGCAGTATTTT. Residues: CASSFAGLAGALGGTDTQYF.

In this sample, this clonotype turned up many times. The chain has TRBV18 and TRBJ1-1; D unresolved. Trimming left V 2 bases short and J 2 bases short, with 6 bases between. In germline, CDR1 is KGHSH, CDR2 LQKENI. The CDR3 is made up of 13 amino acids. The CDR3 sequence is CASSPTGNTEAFF. The CDR3 DNA sequence: TGTGCCAGCTCACCAACGGGAAACACTGAAGCTTTCTTT.

This clonotype was detected ten times or more. V and J are TRBV6-1 and TRBJ1-1; D uncertain. The CDR3 is 17 residues long. Trimming left V 3 bases short and J 1 base short, with 18 bases between. Germline loops: CDR1 MNHNS, CDR2 SASEGT. The CDR3 sequence: CASSERSYLAGNTEAFF. CDR3 in DNA: TGTGCCAGCAGTGAGAGGTCCTACCTCGCGGGGAACACTGAAGCTTTCTTT.

Many counts were recorded for this clonotype. The chain employs TRBV30 and TRBJ2-1; tentatively, D is TRBD2 (5 bases). Germline values: CDR1 GTSNPN, CDR2 SVGIG (reference sequence). The V end lost 2 bases, the J end lost 5 bases, and 13 bases lay between the germline ends. This CDR3 region has 14 residues. This CDR3 reads CAWSSGGLNNEQFF. CDR3 coding DNA: TGTGCCTGGAGTTCAGGCGGGCTGAACAATGAGCAGTTCTTC.

The gene calls are TRBV10-3 and TRBJ2-3; 11 positions match TRBD2. This CDR3 has 14 residues. The germline CDR1 and CDR2 sequences are ENHRY and SYGVKD. V shed 8 bases, J shed 0 bases, and the junction held 1 base outside the gene matches. The chain's CDR3 is CAIGLAGSTDTQYF. As DNA, the CDR3 is TGTGCCATCGGACTAGCGGGTAGCACAGATACGCAGTATTTT.

This chain joins TRBV9 and TRBJ1-2; D gene unclear. Trimming cost V 0 bases and J 6 bases, with 6 bases left between them. CDR1 is SGDLS and CDR2 is YYNGEE in the germline V gene. This CDR3 spans 12 amino acids. The CDR3 DNA is TGTGCCAGCAGCGTAGCGAACGATGGCTACACCTTC. Protein: CASSVANDGYTF.

The chain is built from TRBV19 and TRBJ2-7; TRBD1 matches at 7 bases. This CDR3 region has 11 residues. Germline CDR1 is LNHDA and CDR2 is SQIVND (reference sequence). CDR3 protein: CGRPGGYEQYF. The CDR3 nucleotides read TGTGGTCGTCCAGGGGGCTACGAGCAGTACTTC.

This clonotype was recorded many times. The chain combines TRBV12-3 or TRBV12-4 with TRBJ1-5; D possibly corresponds to TRBD1 (6 bases). The V end was cut by 6 bases, the J end by 8 bases, with 20 bases between. This CDR3 has 15 residues. The CDR3 sequence: CASSADSPVGKPQHF. DNA for the CDR3: TGTGCCAGCAGCGCGGACAGTCCTGTTGGGAAGCCCCAGCATTTT.

In its sample, this clonotype was seen many times. V is TRBV7-9 and J is TRBJ1-6; D may be TRBD1 (6 bases). This CDR3 has 15 amino acids. Germline loops: CDR1 SEHNR, CDR2 FQNEAQ (reference sequence). The V end was cut by 3 bases, the J end by 4 bases, with 10 bases between. The CDR3 DNA reads as TGTGCCAGCAGCTTCGGACAGATATATAATTCACCCCTCCACTTT. Translating gives CASSFGQIYNSPLHF.

This clonotype was observed many times. The J gene is TRBJ1-1, the V gene TRBV28, with D possibly matching TRBD1 (5 bases). CDR3 length: 12 amino acids. Germline V gene sequence: CDR1 MDHEN, CDR2 SYDVKM. V dropped 6 bases and J dropped 5 bases, with 10 bases sitting between them. The CDR3 sequence is CASSTGLTEAFF. Written as DNA, the CDR3 is TGTGCCAGCAGCACGGGACTTACTGAAGCTTTCTTT.

The sample holds a few counts of this clonotype. The chain combines TRBV5-1 with TRBJ1-5, with D possibly matching TRBD1 (6 bases). This CDR3 is built from 15 residues. Germline-derived CDR1 and CDR2 are SGHRS and YFSETQ. The V gene lost 5 bases and the J gene lost 3 bases, with 15 bases spanning the gap. The CDR3 region has the DNA TGCGCCAGCAGGGAAGATGGACAGTTCAATCAGCCCCAGCATTTT. It encodes CASREDGQFNQPQHF.

Many counts were recorded for this clonotype. This chain uses TRBV11-2 with TRBJ1-2; the match to TRBD1 covers 8 bases. CDR1 SGHAT and CDR2 FQNNGV come from the germline V gene. J was trimmed by 2 bases and V by 0 bases; bases with no gene match: 11. This CDR3 region has 18 residues. As DNA, the CDR3 is TGTGCCAGCAGCTTAGATTGGGCAGGGGGCCGCGGGAACTATGGCTACACCTTC. Its protein is CASSLDWAGGRGNYGYTF.